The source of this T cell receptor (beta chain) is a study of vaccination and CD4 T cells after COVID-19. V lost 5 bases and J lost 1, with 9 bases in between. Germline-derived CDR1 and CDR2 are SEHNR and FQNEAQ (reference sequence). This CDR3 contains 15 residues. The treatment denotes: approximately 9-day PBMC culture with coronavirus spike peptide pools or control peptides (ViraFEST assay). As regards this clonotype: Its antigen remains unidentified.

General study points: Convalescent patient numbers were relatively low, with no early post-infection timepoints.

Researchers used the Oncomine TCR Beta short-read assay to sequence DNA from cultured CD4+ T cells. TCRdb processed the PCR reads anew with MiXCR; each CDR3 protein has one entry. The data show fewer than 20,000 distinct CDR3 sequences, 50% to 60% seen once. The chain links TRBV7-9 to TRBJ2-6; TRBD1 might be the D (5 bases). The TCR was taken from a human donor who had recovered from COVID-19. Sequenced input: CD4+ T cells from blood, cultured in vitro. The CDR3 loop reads CASSEAGSGANVLTF. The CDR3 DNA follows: TGTGCCAGCAGCGAAGCAGGGTCTGGGGCCAACGTCCTGACTTTC.